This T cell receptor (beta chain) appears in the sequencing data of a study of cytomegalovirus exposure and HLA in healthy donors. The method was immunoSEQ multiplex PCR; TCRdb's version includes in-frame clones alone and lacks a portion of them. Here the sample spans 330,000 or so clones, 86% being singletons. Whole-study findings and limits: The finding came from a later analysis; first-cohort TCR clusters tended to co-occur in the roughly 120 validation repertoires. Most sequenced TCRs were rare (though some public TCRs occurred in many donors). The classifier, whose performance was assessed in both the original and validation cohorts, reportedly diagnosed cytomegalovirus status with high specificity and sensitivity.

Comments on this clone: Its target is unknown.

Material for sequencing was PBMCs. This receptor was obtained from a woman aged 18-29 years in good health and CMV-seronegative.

DNA for the CDR3: TGCGCCAGCGGACATGCAGGGTTCCCGGGGGAGCTGTTTTTT. Protein: CASGHAGFPGELFF. The rearrangement joins TRBV4-3 to TRBJ2-2; possible D gene TRBD1, 5 bases. The V gene's germline CDR1 is LGHNA and CDR2 YSLEER. V was clipped by 8 bases and J by 8 bases, with 18 bases between them. The CDR3 loop spans 14 amino acids.